This T cell receptor (beta chain) was sequenced in a study of T cell responses to AZD1222 COVID-19 vaccine. The CDR3 sequence is 20 residues long. From germline, CDR1 is LGHNT and CDR2 FRNRAP. Losses at the gene ends were 7 bases for V and 2 bases for J; bases not matched to a gene: 21. Sequencing used immunoSEQ multiplex PCR; TCRdb keeps in-frame clones, though not all of them. The sample records 80,000 to 95,000 clones, 88% being singletons. This chain connects TRBV12-5 to TRBJ2-3; 10 nucleotides match TRBD1. This receptor was taken from an adult in good health. This material consisted of peripheral blood, taken on day 0 of MenACWY control vaccination. This CDR3 reads CASATLLGQGLSKYTDTQYF. CDR3 DNA: TGTGCTAGTGCCACCCTCTTGGGACAGGGGCTATCTAAATACACAGATACGCAGTATTTT.